In its sample, the clone carrying this T cell receptor beta chain was seen once. The V segment lost 5 bases and the J segment 7 bases; nucleotides outside the gene matches: 14. The germline CDR1 and CDR2 sequences are MDHEN and SYDVKM. The CDR3 runs to 16 residues. The sample is drawn from a study of blood T cell repertoires in COVID-19. The wider study: Italy, Spain and the United States were the sources of the convalescent and acute COVID-19 samples.

As originally analysed: The assay estimated nucleated cells by amplifying reference gene primers. Sequencing used immunoSEQ multiplex PCR; TCRdb keeps in-frame clones, though not all of them. That table furnishes V, J and clone size, whereas the DNA furnished D and trimming. The data contain a few hundred thousand clones, about 88% of them singletons. Sequencing was carried out using peripheral blood. The chain has TRBV28 and TRBJ2-1; 7 positions match TRBD1. The clonotype was recovered from a man in his 70s with acute or convalescent COVID-19. CDR3 DNA sequence: TGTGCCAGCAGTGAGGTGGCTGGACAGGCCTTTAATGAGCAGTTCTTC. Translated, it gives CASSEVAGQAFNEQFF.